The clone carrying this TCR beta chain was counted many times. The sample has other DNA sequences that encode this CDR3 too. The source of the sample is a study of CD8+ T cells in alopecia areata. In each case, RNA was isolated and then reverse transcribed into cDNA as the sequencing template. Sequenced by immunoSEQ multiplex PCR; TCRdb stores in-frame clones only, minus some. The sample comprises 200,000 or so clones, 56% of which are singletons, and 4% to 6% rests with the top ten. Investigators sorted PBMCs to obtain both CD4+ and CD8+ T cells. The V gene's germline CDR1 is LNHDA and CDR2 SQIVND (reference sequence). The CDR3 spans 13 residues. The germline V and J ends were trimmed by 5 bases and 0 bases, with 7 bases remaining between them.

The sample comprised CD8+ T cells sorted from blood. The rearrangement uses TRBV19 and TRBJ1-1; no clear D. The sequence came from a human donor in good health. Written as DNA, the CDR3 is TGTGCCAGTAGTTTGACATTGAACACTGAAGCTTTCTTT. Translated, it gives CASSLTLNTEAFF.